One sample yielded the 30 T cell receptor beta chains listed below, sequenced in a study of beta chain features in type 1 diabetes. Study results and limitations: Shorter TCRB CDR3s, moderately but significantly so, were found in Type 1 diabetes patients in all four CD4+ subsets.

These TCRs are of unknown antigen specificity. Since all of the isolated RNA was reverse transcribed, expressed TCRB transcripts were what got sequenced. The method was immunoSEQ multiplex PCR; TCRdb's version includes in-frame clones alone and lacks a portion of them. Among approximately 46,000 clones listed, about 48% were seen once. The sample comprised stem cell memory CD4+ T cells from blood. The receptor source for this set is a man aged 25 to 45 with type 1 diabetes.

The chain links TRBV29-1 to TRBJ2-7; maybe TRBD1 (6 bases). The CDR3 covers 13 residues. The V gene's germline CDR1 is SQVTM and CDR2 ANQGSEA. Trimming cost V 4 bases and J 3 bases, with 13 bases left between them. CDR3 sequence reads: CSVVGTLNYEQYF. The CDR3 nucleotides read TGCAGCGTTGTTGGGACACTTAACTACGAGCAGTACTTC.

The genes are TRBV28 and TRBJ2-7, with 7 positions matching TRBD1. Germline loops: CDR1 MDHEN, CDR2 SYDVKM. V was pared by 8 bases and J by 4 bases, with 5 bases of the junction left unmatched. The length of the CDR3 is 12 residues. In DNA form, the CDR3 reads TGTGCCAGCGCTACACAGGGGTACGAGCAGTACTTC. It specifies CASATQGYEQYF.

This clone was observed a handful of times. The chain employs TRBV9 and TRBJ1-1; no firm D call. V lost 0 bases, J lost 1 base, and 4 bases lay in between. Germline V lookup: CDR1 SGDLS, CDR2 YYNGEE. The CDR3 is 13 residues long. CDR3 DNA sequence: TGTGCCAGCAGCGTAGGGCCGAACACTGAAGCTTTCTTT. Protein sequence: CASSVGPNTEAFF. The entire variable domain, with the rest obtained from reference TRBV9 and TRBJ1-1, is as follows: DSGVTQTPKHLITATGQRVTLRCSPRSGDLSVYWYQQSLDQGLQFLIQYYNGEERAKGNILERFSAQQFPDLHSELNLSSLELGDSALYFCASSVGPNTEAFFGQGTRLTVV.

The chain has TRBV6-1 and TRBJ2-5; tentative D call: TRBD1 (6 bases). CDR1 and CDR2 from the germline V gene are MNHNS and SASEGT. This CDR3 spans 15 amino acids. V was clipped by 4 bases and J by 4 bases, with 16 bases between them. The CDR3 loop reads CASSAQTGWGETQYF. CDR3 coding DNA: TGTGCCAGCAGTGCTCAAACAGGGTGGGGAGAGACCCAGTACTTC.

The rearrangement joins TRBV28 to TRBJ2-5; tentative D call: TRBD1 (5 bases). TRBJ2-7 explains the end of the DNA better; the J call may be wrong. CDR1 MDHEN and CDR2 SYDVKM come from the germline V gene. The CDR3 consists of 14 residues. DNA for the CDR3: TGTGCCAGCAGTTCCAGGGTTCCCCCCTACGAGCAGTACTTC. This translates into CASSSRVPPYEQYF.

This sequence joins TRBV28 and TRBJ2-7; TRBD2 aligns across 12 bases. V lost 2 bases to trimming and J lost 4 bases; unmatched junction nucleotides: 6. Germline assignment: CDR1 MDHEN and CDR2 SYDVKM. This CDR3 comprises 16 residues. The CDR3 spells CASSLALAGGKYEQYF. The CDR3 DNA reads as TGTGCCAGCAGTTTAGCACTAGCGGGAGGAAAGTACGAGCAGTACTTC.

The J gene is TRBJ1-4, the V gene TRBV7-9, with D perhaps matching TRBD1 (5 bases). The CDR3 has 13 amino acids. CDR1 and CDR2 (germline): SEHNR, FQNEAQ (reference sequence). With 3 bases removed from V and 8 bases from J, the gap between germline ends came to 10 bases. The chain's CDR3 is CASSLLGVEKLFF. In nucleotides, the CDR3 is TGTGCCAGCAGCTTGTTAGGGGTGGAAAAACTGTTTTTT.

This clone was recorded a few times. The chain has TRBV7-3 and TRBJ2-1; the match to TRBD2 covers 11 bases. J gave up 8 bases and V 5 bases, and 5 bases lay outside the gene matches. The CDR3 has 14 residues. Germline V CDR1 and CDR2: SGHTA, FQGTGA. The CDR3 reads CASSPTSGNDEQFF. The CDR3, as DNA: TGTGCCAGCAGCCCGACTAGCGGGAACGATGAGCAGTTCTTC.

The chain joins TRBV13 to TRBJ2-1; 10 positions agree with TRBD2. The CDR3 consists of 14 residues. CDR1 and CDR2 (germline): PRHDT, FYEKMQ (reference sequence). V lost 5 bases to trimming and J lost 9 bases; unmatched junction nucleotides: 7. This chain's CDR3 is CASSSSGRRSEQFF. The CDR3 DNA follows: TGTGCCAGCAGCAGTAGCGGGAGGCGGAGTGAGCAGTTCTTC.

DNA of the CDR3: TGTGCCAGCAATCTCGAAAGCGCAGCTGGGTACTTC. Residues: CASNLESAAGYF. The chain uses TRBV2 and TRBJ2-7, with D unresolved. Germline loops: CDR1 SNHLY, CDR2 FYNNEI. The length of the CDR3 is 12 residues. V was clipped by 7 bases and J by 12 bases, with 19 bases between them.

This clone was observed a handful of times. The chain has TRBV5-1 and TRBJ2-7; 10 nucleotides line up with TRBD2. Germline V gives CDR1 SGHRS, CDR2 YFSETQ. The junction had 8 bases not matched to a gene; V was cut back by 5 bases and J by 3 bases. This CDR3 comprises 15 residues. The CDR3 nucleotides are TGCGCCAGCAGTTTCGGGACTAGCGTCAACTACGAGCAGTACTTC. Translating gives CASSFGTSVNYEQYF. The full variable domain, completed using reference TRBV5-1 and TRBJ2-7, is KAGVTQTPRYLIKTRGQQVTLSCSPISGHRSVSWYQQTPGQGLQFLFEYFSETQRNKGNFPGRFSGRQFSNSRSEMNVSTLELGDSALYLCASSFGTSVNYEQYFGPGTRLTVT.

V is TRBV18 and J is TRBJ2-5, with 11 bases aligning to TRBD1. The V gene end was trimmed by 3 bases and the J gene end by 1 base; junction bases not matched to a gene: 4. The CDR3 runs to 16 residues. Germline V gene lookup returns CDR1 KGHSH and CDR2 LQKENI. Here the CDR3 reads CASSPGTGGFQETQYF. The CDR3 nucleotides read TGTGCCAGCTCACCCGGGACAGGGGGTTTCCAAGAGACCCAGTACTTC.

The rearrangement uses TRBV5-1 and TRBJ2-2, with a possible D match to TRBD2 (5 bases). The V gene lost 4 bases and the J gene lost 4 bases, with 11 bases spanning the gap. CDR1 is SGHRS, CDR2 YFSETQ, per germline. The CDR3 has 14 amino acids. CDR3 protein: CASSLGLATGELFF. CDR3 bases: TGCGCCAGCAGCCTAGGACTGGCCACCGGGGAGCTGTTTTTT.

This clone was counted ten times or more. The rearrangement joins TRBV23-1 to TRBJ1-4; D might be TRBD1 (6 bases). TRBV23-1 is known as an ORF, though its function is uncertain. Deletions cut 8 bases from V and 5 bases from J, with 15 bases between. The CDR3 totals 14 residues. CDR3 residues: CASSKQGWNEKLFF. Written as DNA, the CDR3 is TGCGCCAGCTCCAAACAGGGTTGGAATGAAAAACTGTTTTTT.

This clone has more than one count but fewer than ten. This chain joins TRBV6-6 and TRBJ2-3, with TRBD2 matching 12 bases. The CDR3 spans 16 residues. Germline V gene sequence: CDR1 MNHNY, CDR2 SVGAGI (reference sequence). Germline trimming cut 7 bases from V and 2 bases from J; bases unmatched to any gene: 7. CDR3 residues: CASNIGLAGITDTQYF. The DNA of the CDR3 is TGTGCCAGCAATATCGGACTAGCGGGAATCACAGATACGCAGTATTTT.

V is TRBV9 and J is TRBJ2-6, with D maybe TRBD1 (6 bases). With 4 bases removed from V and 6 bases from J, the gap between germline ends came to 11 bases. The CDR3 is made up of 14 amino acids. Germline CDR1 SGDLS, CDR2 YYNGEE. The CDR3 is CASSPGVTANVLTF. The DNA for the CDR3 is TGTGCCAGCAGCCCAGGGGTAACGGCCAACGTCCTGACTTTC. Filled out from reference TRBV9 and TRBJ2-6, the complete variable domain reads DSGVTQTPKHLITATGQRVTLRCSPRSGDLSVYWYQQSLDQGLQFLIQYYNGEERAKGNILERFSAQQFPDLHSELNLSSLELGDSALYFCASSPGVTANVLTFGAGSRLTVL.

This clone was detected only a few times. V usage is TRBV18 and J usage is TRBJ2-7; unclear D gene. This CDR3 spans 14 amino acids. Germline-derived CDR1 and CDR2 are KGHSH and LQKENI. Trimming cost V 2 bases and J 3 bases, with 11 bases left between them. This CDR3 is CASSPGVADYEQYF. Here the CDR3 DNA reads TGTGCCAGCTCACCAGGCGTGGCGGACTACGAGCAGTACTTC.

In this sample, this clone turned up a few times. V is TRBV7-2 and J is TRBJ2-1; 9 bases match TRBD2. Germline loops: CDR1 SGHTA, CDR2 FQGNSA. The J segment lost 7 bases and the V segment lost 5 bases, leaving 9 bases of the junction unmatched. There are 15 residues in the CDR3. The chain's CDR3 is CASSPQGGRGNEQFF. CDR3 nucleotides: TGTGCCAGCAGCCCACAGGGCGGGAGGGGGAATGAGCAGTTCTTC.

The CDR3 region has the DNA TGTGCCTGGAGGTCAACGTGGACTGAGAACACCGGGGAGCTGTTTTTT. Translated: CAWRSTWTENTGELFF. The gene calls are TRBV30 and TRBJ2-2, with a possible D match to TRBD2 (5 bases). Germline V gives CDR1 GTSNPN, CDR2 SVGIG (reference sequence). Between the trimmed V and J ends, which lost 3 bases and 1 base, there was a span of 15 bases. This CDR3 has 16 amino acids.

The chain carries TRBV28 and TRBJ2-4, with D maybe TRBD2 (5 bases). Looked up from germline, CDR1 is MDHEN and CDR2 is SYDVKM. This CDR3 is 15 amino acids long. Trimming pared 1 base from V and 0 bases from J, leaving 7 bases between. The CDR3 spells CASSLSGVAKNIQYF. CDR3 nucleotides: TGTGCCAGCAGTTTATCCGGGGTAGCCAAAAACATTCAGTACTTC.

This CDR3 is CASSLTSGETQYF. CDR3 coding DNA: TGTGCCAGCAGCTTAACTAGCGGAGAGACCCAGTACTTC. V and J are TRBV7-2 and TRBJ2-5; TRBD2 matches at 8 bases. Trimming at V came to 2 bases and at J to 4 bases, leaving 0 bases not matched to a gene. CDR1 and CDR2 (germline): SGHTA, FQGNSA. This CDR3 contains 13 residues.

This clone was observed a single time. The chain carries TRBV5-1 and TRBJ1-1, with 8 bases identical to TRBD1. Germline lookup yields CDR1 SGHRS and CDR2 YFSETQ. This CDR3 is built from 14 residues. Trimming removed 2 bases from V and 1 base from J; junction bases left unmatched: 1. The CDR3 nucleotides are TGCGCCAGCAGCTTCGGACAGGGGAACACTGAAGCTTTCTTT. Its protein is CASSFGQGNTEAFF.

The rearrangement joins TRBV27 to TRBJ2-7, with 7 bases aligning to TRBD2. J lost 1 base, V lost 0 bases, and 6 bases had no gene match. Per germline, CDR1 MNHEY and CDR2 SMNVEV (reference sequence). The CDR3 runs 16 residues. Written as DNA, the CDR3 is TGTGCCAGCAGTTTATCTGGGGGAGGGATGTCCTACGAGCAGTACTTC. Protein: CASSLSGGGMSYEQYF.

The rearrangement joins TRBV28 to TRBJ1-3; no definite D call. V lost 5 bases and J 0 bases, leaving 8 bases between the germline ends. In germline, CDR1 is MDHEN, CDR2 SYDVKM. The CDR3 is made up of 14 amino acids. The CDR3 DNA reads TGTGCCAGCAGTATGCAGGACTCTGGAAACACCATATATTTT. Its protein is CASSMQDSGNTIYF.

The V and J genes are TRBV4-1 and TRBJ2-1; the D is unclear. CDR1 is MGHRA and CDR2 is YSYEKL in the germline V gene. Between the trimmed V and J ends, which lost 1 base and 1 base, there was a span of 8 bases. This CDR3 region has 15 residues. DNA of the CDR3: TGCGCCAGCAGCCAAGCCCAGATTTCCTACAATGAGCAGTTCTTC. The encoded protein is CASSQAQISYNEQFF.

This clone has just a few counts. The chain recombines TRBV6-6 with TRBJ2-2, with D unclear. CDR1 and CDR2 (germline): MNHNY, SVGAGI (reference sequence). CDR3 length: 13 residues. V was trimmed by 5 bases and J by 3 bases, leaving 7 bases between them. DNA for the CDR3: TGTGCCAGCAGTCTAAAACACACCGGGGAGCTGTTTTTT. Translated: CASSLKHTGELFF.

CDR3 amino acids: CASSLDAWREGGEQFF. The CDR3 DNA follows: TGTGCCAGCAGCTTAGATGCGTGGCGGGAGGGCGGTGAGCAGTTCTTC. The chain carries TRBV11-3 and TRBJ2-1; 9 bases map to TRBD2. V was pared by 0 bases and J by 9 bases, with 9 bases of the junction left unmatched. Germline CDR1 is SGHNT and CDR2 is YENEEA. This CDR3 has 16 residues.

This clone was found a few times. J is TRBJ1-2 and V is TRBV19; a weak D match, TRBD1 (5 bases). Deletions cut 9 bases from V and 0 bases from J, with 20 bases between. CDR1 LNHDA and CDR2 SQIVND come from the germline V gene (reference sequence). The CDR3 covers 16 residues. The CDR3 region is CASTPRRGVANYGYTF. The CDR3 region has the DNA TGTGCCAGCACCCCCAGGCGGGGGGTGGCTAACTATGGCTACACCTTC.

The CDR3 spells CASSDTGASREQYF. Written as DNA, the CDR3 is TGTGCCAGCAGTGACACAGGGGCCTCTCGCGAGCAGTACTTC. The chain is built from TRBV6-1 and TRBJ2-5; TRBD1 matches 7 bases. The J call may be incorrect, as the DNA end agrees better with TRBJ2-7. In germline, CDR1 is MNHNS, CDR2 SASEGT. CDR3 size: 14 residues.

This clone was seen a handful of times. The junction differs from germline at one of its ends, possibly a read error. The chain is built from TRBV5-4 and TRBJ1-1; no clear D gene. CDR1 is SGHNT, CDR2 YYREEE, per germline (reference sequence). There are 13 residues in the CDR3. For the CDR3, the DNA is TGTGCCAGCAGCTTACATAGGTCGGAGATACGAAGGTTT. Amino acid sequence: CASSLHRSEIRRF.